Here is one T cell receptor (beta chain) with its context. Antigen: not known. The sample is drawn from a study of T cells in narcolepsy. Study-level information: Patients with NT1 or NT2 and healthy control donors were enrolled. Study-level points and caveats: In some patient and control memory CD4+ samples, autoreactive clones were absent. Comparing one patient's CSF and blood CD4+ clonotypes highlighted HCRT- and TRIB2-specific autoreactive clonotypes. Healthy controls reportedly lacked the autoreactive clonotypes serially found in patients' blood.

Germline V gene data show CDR1 as SGHAT and CDR2 as FQNNGV. Trimming took 5 bases from V and 0 from J, leaving 14 bases between them. There are 16 residues in the CDR3. The data were produced by immunoSEQ multiplex PCR, yet TCRdb's version contains in-frame clones alone and is incomplete. The sample has some 30,000 clones; 70% to 90% are singletons. V is TRBV11-2 and J is TRBJ1-3, with D possibly TRBD1 on 5 matching bases. The clonotype was recovered from a human donor in good health. Sequencing used memory (CD45RA-) CD4+ T cells from blood. CDR3 protein: CASSRTGTASGNTIYF. CDR3 DNA sequence: TGTGCCAGCAGCAGGACCGGGACGGCCTCTGGAAACACCATATATTTT.